These 26 T cell receptor beta chains originate from one sample sequenced in a study of T cells in Graves' hyperthyroidism and ophthalmopathy. The CDR3 regions of TCR beta were amplified from RNA transcripts. The primer set for the first-round RT-PCR of the TCR CDR3 was HTBI. TCRdb reprocessed the multiplex PCR reads via MiXCR and lists one record per CDR3 protein. The table records fewer than 550,000 distinct CDR3 sequences, 15% to 17% of them present only once. The sequenced sample consisted of blood. These receptors were obtained from a woman aged 18-35 years with Graves' hyperthyroidism.

In this sample, this clonotype turned up many times. The genes are TRBV12-3 or TRBV12-4 and TRBJ1-4; a weak D match, TRBD1 (5 bases). The CDR3 consists of 15 residues. Trimming shortened V by 0 bases and J by 9 bases, and 14 bases separated the two germline ends. CDR3 nucleotides: TGTGCCAGCAGTTTAGCGGGGCGCGGGTATCAAAAACTGTTTTTT. It translates to CASSLAGRGYQKLFF.

In its sample, this clonotype was seen a few times. The chain recombines TRBV20-1 with TRBJ1-5; 9 bases are shared with TRBD1. The CDR3 is 16 residues long. CDR1 DFQATT and CDR2 SNEGSKA come from the germline V gene (reference sequence). Trimming cost V 1 base and J 2 bases; bases outside gene matches: 6. The CDR3 spells CSARVQGAGGNQPQHF. In DNA form, the CDR3 reads TGCAGTGCTAGAGTACAGGGGGCGGGCGGCAATCAGCCCCAGCATTTT.

Only a few counts were recorded for this clonotype. The junction and the germline gene differ at one end; a read error may be behind it. This chain uses TRBV27 with TRBJ1-1, with D perhaps matching TRBD1 (6 bases). This CDR3 spans 13 amino acids. Looked up from germline, CDR1 is MNHEY and CDR2 is SMNVEV (reference sequence). The CDR3 protein is CACRGQTYTEAFF. The CDR3 region has the DNA TGTGCCTGCAGAGGACAGACCTACACTGAAGCCTTCTTT.

This clonotype has a handful of counts. V is TRBV12-3 or TRBV12-4 and J is TRBJ1-1; TRBD1 might be the D (5 bases). The CDR3 sequence is 17 residues long. Trimming left V 7 bases short and J 0 bases short, with 21 bases between. In DNA form, the CDR3 reads TGTGCCAGCAACCTGGGCGGGGGGGGGGGTTTGAACACTGAAGCTTTCTTT. Its protein product is CASNLGGGGGLNTEAFF.

This clonotype was recorded many times. The gene calls are TRBV20-1 and TRBJ2-5; D is perhaps TRBD1 or TRBD2 (5 bases each). The V gene's germline CDR1 is DFQATT and CDR2 SNEGSKA (reference sequence). There are 12 residues in the CDR3. Trimming cost V 8 bases and J 1 base, with 11 bases left between them. This CDR3 is CSFFGTQETQYF. CDR3 bases: TGCAGTTTTTTCGGGACCCAAGAGACCCAGTACTTC.

This clonotype was detected ten times or more. The J gene is TRBJ2-5, the V gene TRBV3-1; 9 bases are shared with TRBD1. Germline CDR1 LGHDT, CDR2 YNNKEL (reference sequence). V lost 2 bases to trimming and J lost 3 bases; unmatched junction nucleotides: 1. This CDR3 is built from 14 residues. Here the CDR3 reads CASSQTGGKETQYF. CDR3 DNA sequence: TGTGCCAGCAGCCAAACAGGGGGCAAAGAGACCCAGTACTTC.

This rearrangement joins TRBV19 to TRBJ1-5; the match to TRBD1 covers 10 bases. The length of the CDR3 is 16 residues. Per the germline V gene, CDR1 is LNHDA and CDR2 is SQIVND (reference sequence). Trimming at V came to 5 bases and at J to 5 bases, leaving 9 bases not matched to a gene. In DNA form, the CDR3 reads TGTGCCAGTAGTCCTCGACAGGGGGCTGGGGATCAGCCCCAGCATTTT. Encoded protein: CASSPRQGAGDQPQHF.

The CDR3, as DNA: TGTGCCAGCGGAACCGAGGGGGAGACCCAGTACTTC. Its protein is CASGTEGETQYF. The chain couples TRBV6-1 to TRBJ2-5; D possibly matches TRBD1 or TRBD2 (5 bases each). The CDR3 extends over 12 amino acids. V dropped 8 bases and J dropped 5 bases, with 12 bases sitting between them. Looked up from germline, CDR1 is MNHNS and CDR2 is SASEGT.

This clonotype was found many times. The V gene is TRBV6-1, the J gene TRBJ1-3; perhaps TRBD1 as D (6 bases). V dropped 10 bases and J dropped 2 bases, with 21 bases sitting between them. CDR1 is MNHNS, CDR2 SASEGT, per germline. The CDR3 extends over 16 amino acids. For the CDR3, the DNA is TGTGCCACCCCCGGGGGCGGTGATAGCCCTGGAAACACCATATATTTT. Its translation: CATPGGGDSPGNTIYF.

This clonotype has at least ten counts. The rearrangement joins TRBV7-9 to TRBJ2-5; D is perhaps TRBD2 (6 bases). Looked up from germline, CDR1 is SEHNR and CDR2 is FQNEAQ (reference sequence). The length of the CDR3 is 16 residues. Trimming left V 5 bases short and J 2 bases short, with 18 bases between. This CDR3 reads CASSAPPRGEQETQYF. The CDR3 DNA reads TGTGCCAGCAGCGCCCCCCCGCGGGGCGAGCAAGAGACCCAGTACTTC.

The CDR3 DNA is TGTGCCAGCAGCGCCGGGATCTCAACTAATGAAAAACTGTTTTTT. This translates into CASSAGISTNEKLFF. This chain joins TRBV6-1 and TRBJ1-4; D not resolved. The CDR3 is 15 amino acids. CDR1 and CDR2 from the germline V gene are MNHNS and SASEGT. V lost 6 bases and J lost 0, with 11 bases in between.

The gene calls are TRBV10-1 and TRBJ1-2; D is unresolved. Germline V CDR1 and CDR2: WNHNN, SYGVQD (reference sequence). This CDR3 has 14 amino acids. Between the trimmed V and J ends, which lost 0 bases and 3 bases, there was a span of 8 bases. This CDR3 is CASSESNRDYGYTF. As DNA, the CDR3 is TGCGCCAGCAGTGAGTCCAACCGCGACTATGGCTACACCTTC.

This clonotype has just a few counts. As DNA, the CDR3 is TGTGCCAGCAGCTTAGGGACAGGGGCCGTAGCTTTCTTT. As protein: CASSLGTGAVAFF. The V and J genes are TRBV7-2 and TRBJ1-1; TRBD1 matches 9 bases. The germline V gene encodes CDR1 SGHTA and CDR2 FQGNSA. The CDR3 consists of 13 residues. V lost 1 base to trimming and J lost 10 bases; unmatched junction nucleotides: 4.

This clonotype was seen ten or more times. The CDR3 protein is CASSRATGGDTQYF. The CDR3 DNA reads as TGTGCCAGCAGCCGAGCGACAGGAGGGGATACGCAGTATTTT. The chain has TRBV3-1 and TRBJ2-3; D could derive from TRBD1 or TRBD2 (6 bases each). V was cut by 4 bases and J by 6 bases, with 14 bases left in between. Germline V CDR1 and CDR2: LGHDT, YNNKEL (reference sequence). This CDR3 has 14 amino acids.

The rearrangement uses TRBV4-1 and TRBJ2-3; 8 bases fit TRBD2. The trim removed 0 bases at V and 0 bases at J, leaving 11 bases unmatched. The CDR3 is made up of 19 amino acids. The V gene's germline CDR1 is MGHRA and CDR2 YSYEKL. The DNA for the CDR3 is TGCGCCAGCAGCCAAGAGTCCCGCGGGGGGACCGCTAGCACAGATACGCAGTATTTT. Amino acids: CASSQESRGGTASTDTQYF.

This clonotype has a count of ten or more. The chain joins TRBV11-2 to TRBJ2-5, with a possible D match to TRBD1 (6 bases). The CDR3 runs 16 residues. Germline CDR1 reads SGHAT; CDR2 reads FQNNGV. V lost 2 bases to trimming and J lost 1 base, with 14 bases between them. The CDR3 bases are TGTGCCAGCAGCTTAACCGAACAGGGAGTCCAAGAGACCCAGTACTTC. This gives the protein CASSLTEQGVQETQYF.

This clonotype was recorded many times. This chain uses TRBV20-1 with TRBJ2-1, with 9 bases aligning to TRBD1. Germline trimming cut 5 bases from V and 3 bases from J; bases unmatched to any gene: 8. Looked up from germline, CDR1 is DFQATT and CDR2 is SNEGSKA (reference sequence). The CDR3 has 15 residues. This CDR3 reads CSAPRPGQGYNEQFF. In nucleotides, the CDR3 is TGCAGTGCTCCTAGGCCGGGACAGGGCTACAATGAGCAGTTCTTC.

This chain links TRBV20-1 with TRBJ2-4; weak D call: TRBD1 (5 bases). The V and J ends lost 0 bases and 1 base respectively, with 13 bases between them. The germline CDR1 and CDR2 sequences are DFQATT and SNEGSKA (reference sequence). This CDR3 has 16 residues. CDR3 region: CSARDLQEPAKNIQYF. Written as DNA, the CDR3 is TGCAGTGCTAGAGATTTACAGGAACCCGCCAAAAACATTCAGTACTTC.

This clonotype came up many times. The rearrangement links TRBV5-1 to TRBJ2-7; maybe TRBD1 (6 bases). Germline values: CDR1 SGHRS, CDR2 YFSETQ. This CDR3 has 15 residues. Trimming removed 3 bases at V and 0 bases at J, with 13 bases between. CDR3 amino acids: CASSSGATSSYEQYF. DNA for the CDR3: TGCGCCAGCAGCTCAGGGGCCACGAGCTCCTACGAGCAGTACTTC. Full variable domain (rest looked up from reference TRBV5-1 and TRBJ2-7): KAGVTQTPRYLIKTRGQQVTLSCSPISGHRSVSWYQQTPGQGLQFLFEYFSETQRNKGNFPGRFSGRQFSNSRSEMNVSTLELGDSALYLCASSSGATSSYEQYFGPGTRLTVT.

In this sample, this clonotype turned up many times. The chain uses TRBV6-2 or TRBV6-3 and TRBJ1-2; 9 nucleotides line up with TRBD1. Trimming at V came to 7 bases and at J to 8 bases, leaving 8 bases not matched to a gene. Germline assignment: CDR1 MNHEY and CDR2 SVGEGT. The CDR3 runs 13 residues. The CDR3 here is CASTWDRAGGYTF. Written as DNA, the CDR3 is TGTGCCAGCACCTGGGACAGGGCGGGAGGCTACACCTTC.

This clonotype was observed many times. The J gene is TRBJ2-3, the V gene TRBV2; 7 nucleotides line up with TRBD2. The CDR3 spans 15 residues. Germline V gives CDR1 SNHLY, CDR2 FYNNEI. With 1 base clipped from V and 6 bases from J, the junction kept 7 bases outside the gene matches. The chain's CDR3 is CASSEGAGVVDTQYF. The CDR3 DNA is TGTGCCAGCAGTGAAGGTGCGGGGGTTGTGGATACGCAGTATTTT.

In its sample, this clonotype was seen a few times. V is TRBV20-1 and J is TRBJ1-4; 8 nucleotides line up with TRBD1. Germline lookup yields CDR1 DFQATT and CDR2 SNEGSKA (reference sequence). CDR3 length: 15 residues. V lost 3 bases and J lost 1; bases outside the gene matches: 4. The CDR3 DNA sequence: TGCAGTGCTAGGGACAGGGTAGTAACTAATGAAAAACTGTTTTTT. Its protein product is CSARDRVVTNEKLFF.

The V gene is TRBV3-1, the J gene TRBJ1-5; TRBD1 agrees at 9 bases. CDR1 is LGHDT and CDR2 is YNNKEL in the germline V gene (reference sequence). The CDR3 loop spans 16 amino acids. V trimming: 5 bases; J trimming: 7 bases; junction bases outside the gene matches: 12. CDR3 coding DNA: TGTGCCAGCAGCTACCGCGGGACAGGGCCTCGGCAGCCCCAGCATTTT. Amino acids: CASSYRGTGPRQPQHF.

This clonotype occurred a few times. The rearrangement joins TRBV7-9 to TRBJ2-3; tentative D call: TRBD2 (5 bases). The germline V and J ends were trimmed by 6 bases and 4 bases, with 14 bases remaining between them. This CDR3 is built from 14 residues. Germline CDR1 reads SEHNR; CDR2 reads FQNEAQ (reference sequence). The CDR3 region is CASSRGAGSDTQYF. CDR3 nucleotides: TGTGCCAGCAGTCGGGGAGCTGGGTCAGATACGCAGTATTTT.

The genes are TRBV9 and TRBJ2-5; D is perhaps TRBD1 (5 bases). Trimming left V 6 bases short and J 5 bases short, with 14 bases between. The CDR3 is 13 amino acids. The V gene's germline CDR1 is SGDLS and CDR2 YYNGEE. The chain's CDR3 is CASTLGARETQYF. DNA for the CDR3: TGTGCCAGCACCCTAGGGGCCAGGGAGACCCAGTACTTC.

This clonotype was counted a few times. The chain has TRBV15 and TRBJ2-7, with 7 nucleotides matching TRBD1. V lost 2 bases, J lost 2 bases, and 6 bases stayed unmatched. The V gene's germline CDR1 is LNHNV and CDR2 YYDKDF (reference sequence). The CDR3 extends over 15 amino acids. CDR3 sequence reads: CATSRRGQDPYEQYF. CDR3 coding DNA: TGTGCCACCAGCAGAAGAGGACAGGACCCCTACGAGCAGTACTTC.